This is a list of T cell receptor beta chains from one sample in a study of blood T cell repertoires in COVID-19. The protocol was immunoSEQ multiplex PCR, while the TCRdb copy is restricted to in-frame clones and leaves out a portion. The table lists approximately 270,000 clones, 70% to 90% of them singletons. Sequencing was performed on peripheral blood. These receptor sequences come from a man between 18 and 29 years old with active or convalescent COVID-19. Each CDR3 is given with its conserved first and last residue. Each record gives: V gene, D gene, clone size, J gene, CDR3 protein, CDR3 DNA. The D gene is left open where the match is weak. Size tells how often a clone was seen (once, few, many) or the class of an expanded clone, and some rows leave it out.

v_gene: TRBV27
d_gene: .
abundance: .
j_gene: TRBJ1-1
CDR3aa: CASRKKGIGTEAFF
CDR3nt: TGTGCCAGCAGAAAAAAGGGGATAGGCACTGAAGCTTTCTTT

v_gene: TRBV6-5
d_gene: TRBD1
abundance: .
j_gene: TRBJ1-5
CDR3aa: CASSSHRGINQPQHF
CDR3nt: TGTGCCAGCAGTTCCCACAGGGGGATCAATCAGCCCCAGCATTTT

v_gene: TRBV30
d_gene: TRBD1
abundance: .
j_gene: TRBJ1-2
CDR3aa: CAWSFTGTGGAGYTF
CDR3nt: TGTGCCTGGAGTTTTACCGGGACAGGGGGCGCGGGCTACACCTTC

v_gene: TRBV5-1
d_gene: TRBD1
abundance: .
j_gene: TRBJ2-7
CDR3aa: CASSRSGTGGVSEQYF
CDR3nt: TGCGCCAGCAGCCGATCCGGGACAGGGGGGGTCTCTGAGCAGTACTTC

v_gene: TRBV29-1
d_gene: TRBD1
abundance: .
j_gene: TRBJ1-1
CDR3aa: CSVTTGATEAFF
CDR3nt: TGCAGCGTGACTACAGGGGCAACTGAAGCTTTCTTT

v_gene: TRBV30
d_gene: .
abundance: .
j_gene: TRBJ1-2
CDR3aa: CAWSVGVGYTF
CDR3nt: TGTGCCTGGAGTGTCGGGGTCGGCTACACCTTC

v_gene: TRBV9
d_gene: .
abundance: .
j_gene: TRBJ2-3
CDR3aa: CASSVKDEGLADTQYF
CDR3nt: TGTGCCAGCAGCGTAAAAGATGAGGGCTTGGCAGATACGCAGTATTTT

v_gene: TRBV5-1
d_gene: TRBD2
abundance: .
j_gene: TRBJ2-1
CDR3aa: CASSLAVREGRGEQFF
CDR3nt: TGCGCCAGCAGCTTGGCCGTGCGGGAGGGCCGCGGTGAGCAGTTCTTC

v_gene: TRBV24-1
d_gene: TRBD1
abundance: .
j_gene: TRBJ2-7
CDR3aa: CATSDLVPGQGRYEQYF
CDR3nt: TGTGCCACCAGTGATTTGGTTCCGGGACAGGGTCGCTACGAGCAGTACTTC

v_gene: TRBV11-2
d_gene: .
abundance: once
j_gene: TRBJ2-3
CDR3aa: CASSLSGPSDTQYF
CDR3nt: TGTGCCAGCAGCTTGAGCGGACCCTCAGATACGCAGTATTTT

v_gene: TRBV6-5
d_gene: TRBD1
abundance: .
j_gene: TRBJ1-6
CDR3aa: CASRPVTGGNSPLHF
CDR3nt: TGTGCCAGCAGACCCGTGACAGGGGGAAATTCACCCCTCCACTTT

v_gene: TRBV28
d_gene: TRBD1
abundance: .
j_gene: TRBJ1-5
CDR3aa: CASSQTTGGNQPQHF
CDR3nt: TGTGCCAGCAGCCAAACGACAGGGGGGAATCAGCCCCAGCATTTT

v_gene: TRBV7-9
d_gene: TRBD1
abundance: .
j_gene: TRBJ1-5
CDR3aa: CASSPGTGSDHQPQHF
CDR3nt: TGTGCCAGCAGCCCCGGGACAGGGTCTGACCATCAGCCCCAGCATTTT

v_gene: TRBV18
d_gene: TRBD2
abundance: .
j_gene: TRBJ2-2
CDR3aa: CASSAGTTNTGELFF
CDR3nt: TGTGCCAGCTCGGCCGGGACTACGAACACCGGGGAGCTGTTTTTT

v_gene: TRBV27
d_gene: TRBD2
abundance: .
j_gene: TRBJ2-7
CDR3aa: CASSFTSGRNEQYF
CDR3nt: TGTGCCAGCAGTTTTACTAGCGGGAGAAACGAGCAGTACTTC

v_gene: TRBV27
d_gene: .
abundance: .
j_gene: TRBJ1-3
CDR3aa: CASSSLGAATSGNTIYF
CDR3nt: TGTGCCAGCAGTTCCCTGGGGGCGGCCACCTCTGGAAACACCATATATTTT

v_gene: TRBV19
d_gene: TRBD1
abundance: .
j_gene: TRBJ1-2
CDR3aa: CASTPTGGNGYGYTF
CDR3nt: TGTGCCAGTACCCCTACAGGGGGTAACGGCTATGGCTACACCTTC

v_gene: TRBV19
d_gene: TRBD1
abundance: .
j_gene: TRBJ1-5
CDR3aa: CASMQGDKGNQPQHF
CDR3nt: TGTGCCAGTATGCAGGGGGATAAAGGCAATCAGCCCCAGCATTTT

v_gene: TRBV28
d_gene: TRBD2
abundance: .
j_gene: TRBJ2-1
CDR3aa: CASSSLGLAGAYEQFF
CDR3nt: TGTGCCAGCAGTTCCCTCGGACTAGCGGGAGCTTACGAGCAGTTCTTC

v_gene: TRBV28
d_gene: .
abundance: once
j_gene: TRBJ2-2
CDR3aa: CAAGRAPKPNTGELFF
CDR3nt: TGTGCCGCGGGGAGAGCGCCGAAACCGAACACCGGGGAGCTGTTTTTT

v_gene: TRBV9
d_gene: .
abundance: .
j_gene: TRBJ1-3
CDR3aa: CASSPLDEWSLSGNTIYF
CDR3nt: TGTGCCAGCAGCCCCCTAGATGAATGGAGCCTCTCTGGAAACACCATATATTTT

v_gene: TRBV5-1
d_gene: .
abundance: .
j_gene: TRBJ2-3
CDR3aa: CASSFLAGTDTQYF
CDR3nt: TGCGCCAGCAGCTTTTTAGCAGGCACAGATACGCAGTATTTT

v_gene: TRBV9
d_gene: .
abundance: .
j_gene: TRBJ1-5
CDR3aa: CASSVVRGSGNQPQHF
CDR3nt: TGTGCCAGCAGCGTAGTCCGGGGGAGTGGCAATCAGCCCCAGCATTTT

v_gene: TRBV7-9
d_gene: .
abundance: .
j_gene: TRBJ2-5
CDR3aa: CASSLSRGAETQYF
CDR3nt: TGTGCCAGCAGCTTATCCCGGGGGGCCGAGACCCAGTACTTC

v_gene: TRBV7-9
d_gene: TRBD1
abundance: .
j_gene: TRBJ2-5
CDR3aa: CASSRDRVSWETQYF
CDR3nt: TGTGCCAGCAGCCGGGACAGGGTATCGTGGGAGACCCAGTACTTC

v_gene: TRBV9
d_gene: .
abundance: .
j_gene: TRBJ1-2
CDR3aa: CASSVAARVLGGYTF
CDR3nt: TGTGCCAGCAGCGTAGCTGCCAGGGTGTTGGGTGGCTACACCTTC

v_gene: TRBV5-8
d_gene: .
abundance: .
j_gene: TRBJ2-6
CDR3aa: CASSEGGVPGANVLTF
CDR3nt: TGTGCCAGCAGCGAGGGGGGGGTGCCTGGGGCCAACGTCCTGACTTTC

v_gene: TRBV7-3
d_gene: .
abundance: .
j_gene: TRBJ2-2
CDR3aa: CASSEGLPTGELFF
CDR3nt: TGTGCCAGCAGCGAAGGACTTCCGACCGGGGAGCTGTTTTTT

v_gene: TRBV4-3
d_gene: TRBD1
abundance: .
j_gene: TRBJ2-6
CDR3aa: CASSQVLPGQGAPGANVLTF
CDR3nt: TGCGCCAGCAGCCAAGTCCTACCGGGACAGGGGGCGCCTGGGGCCAACGTCCTGACTTTC

v_gene: TRBV19
d_gene: .
abundance: .
j_gene: TRBJ2-7
CDR3aa: CASSSIGADSYEQYF
CDR3nt: TGTGCCAGTAGTTCAATTGGAGCGGATTCCTACGAGCAGTACTTC

v_gene: TRBV2
d_gene: .
abundance: .
j_gene: TRBJ2-5
CDR3aa: CASSEVAETQYF
CDR3nt: TGTGCCAGCAGTGAGGTGGCAGAGACCCAGTACTTC

v_gene: TRBV29-1
d_gene: .
abundance: .
j_gene: TRBJ2-3
CDR3aa: CSAPRGSPTDTQYF
CDR3nt: TGCAGCGCCCCAAGGGGCTCTCCGACAGATACGCAGTATTTT

v_gene: TRBV6-5
d_gene: TRBD1
abundance: once
j_gene: TRBJ1-2
CDR3aa: CASSEGQAMSSYTF
CDR3nt: TGTGCCAGCAGCGAGGGACAGGCGATGAGTAGCTACACCTTC

v_gene: TRBV14
d_gene: .
abundance: .
j_gene: TRBJ1-2
CDR3aa: CASSQDRGRGKSGYTF
CDR3nt: TGTGCCAGCAGCCAAGATCGGGGCAGGGGAAAGAGCGGCTACACCTTC

v_gene: TRBV27
d_gene: TRBD1
abundance: once
j_gene: TRBJ2-7
CDR3aa: CASSSGTGYEQYF
CDR3nt: TGTGCCAGCAGTTCCGGGACAGGGTACGAGCAGTACTTC

v_gene: TRBV18
d_gene: TRBD1
abundance: .
j_gene: TRBJ1-1
CDR3aa: CASSPSTGGTEAFF
CDR3nt: TGTGCCAGCTCACCTTCGACAGGGGGCACTGAAGCTTTCTTT

v_gene: TRBV9
d_gene: .
abundance: once
j_gene: TRBJ2-1
CDR3aa: CASSVEGSSSYNEQFF
CDR3nt: TGTGCCAGCAGCGTAGAGGGGTCTAGCTCCTACAATGAGCAGTTCTTC

v_gene: TRBV7-9
d_gene: .
abundance: .
j_gene: TRBJ1-5
CDR3aa: CASSLAGSGQPQHF
CDR3nt: TGTGCCAGCAGCTTAGCTGGGTCAGGCCAGCCCCAGCATTTT

v_gene: TRBV19
d_gene: .
abundance: once
j_gene: TRBJ2-1
CDR3aa: CASSSRDSYNEQFF
CDR3nt: TGTGCCAGTAGTTCCCGGGACTCCTACAATGAGCAGTTCTTC

v_gene: TRBV28
d_gene: .
abundance: .
j_gene: TRBJ1-1
CDR3aa: CASRTGVTEAFF
CDR3nt: TGTGCCAGCAGGACGGGGGTTACTGAAGCTTTCTTT

v_gene: TRBV5-4
d_gene: .
abundance: .
j_gene: TRBJ1-4
CDR3aa: CASSLGGDSNEKLFF
CDR3nt: TGTGCCAGCAGCTTGGGAGGGGACTCTAATGAAAAACTGTTTTTT

v_gene: TRBV5-1
d_gene: TRBD1
abundance: .
j_gene: TRBJ2-7
CDR3aa: CASRPGQGSSRQIYEQYF
CDR3nt: TGCGCCAGCAGACCGGGACAGGGCTCTTCCCGCCAAATCTACGAGCAGTACTTC

v_gene: TRBV7-3
d_gene: TRBD2
abundance: .
j_gene: TRBJ2-1
CDR3aa: CASSKGASGYNEQFF
CDR3nt: TGTGCCAGCAGCAAAGGGGCTAGCGGATACAATGAGCAGTTCTTC

v_gene: TRBV5-1
d_gene: TRBD2
abundance: .
j_gene: TRBJ2-1
CDR3aa: CASSLAGLTNNEQFF
CDR3nt: TGCGCCAGCAGCCTAGCGGGTCTAACCAACAATGAGCAGTTCTTC

v_gene: TRBV19
d_gene: TRBD2
abundance: .
j_gene: TRBJ2-5
CDR3aa: CASSAGLAGVHQETQYF
CDR3nt: TGTGCCAGTAGTGCGGGACTAGCGGGGGTACACCAAGAGACCCAGTACTTC

v_gene: TRBV19
d_gene: TRBD1
abundance: few
j_gene: TRBJ1-6
CDR3aa: CASQRSGTGSVALHF
CDR3nt: TGTGCCAGTCAGAGAAGCGGGACAGGGTCAGTCGCCCTCCACTTT

v_gene: TRBV7-3
d_gene: TRBD2
abundance: .
j_gene: TRBJ2-1
CDR3aa: CASSPSAGRENEQFF
CDR3nt: TGTGCCAGCAGCCCTTCAGCGGGAAGGGAAAATGAGCAGTTCTTC

v_gene: TRBV7-3
d_gene: TRBD1
abundance: .
j_gene: TRBJ2-5
CDR3aa: CASSLGQGFETQYF
CDR3nt: TGTGCCAGCAGCTTGGGACAGGGTTTCGAGACCCAGTACTTC

v_gene: TRBV5-1
d_gene: .
abundance: .
j_gene: TRBJ1-4
CDR3aa: CASSLGALRGEKLFF
CDR3nt: TGCGCCAGCAGCTTGGGAGCCCTTAGGGGTGAAAAACTGTTTTTT

v_gene: TRBV19
d_gene: .
abundance: few
j_gene: TRBJ1-2
CDR3aa: CASSRRHLDYGYTF
CDR3nt: TGTGCCAGTAGTAGACGACACTTAGACTATGGCTACACCTTC

v_gene: TRBV28
d_gene: .
abundance: .
j_gene: TRBJ1-4
CDR3aa: CASSLGGAVNEKLFF
CDR3nt: TGTGCCAGCAGCCTAGGGGGAGCCGTGAATGAAAAACTGTTTTTT